One and the same sample provided the 8 T cell receptor beta chains below, sequenced in a study of T-cell memory formation after mild COVID-19 (dated by TCRdb to the early 2020s). Libraries were made using 5' RACE. The sequencer listed for this sample is Illumina NovaSeq 6000. TCRdb reprocessed the public reads (quality trimming at Q25 with fastp, clone calling with MiXCR) and kept in-frame beta chains. Duplicate CDR3 protein sequences are folded into a single record with the most common DNA and genes. Present in this sample are approximately 580,000 distinct CDR3 sequences, over 20% of which were seen just once. The ten largest clones take up about an eighth of the sample. Input material: PBMCs or a T cell subset sorted from them (not recorded which). The receptors originated from an adult woman who had mild COVID-19 (a few samples of this study predate the infection). The sample titles of this study are shuffled in the database, so cell type and time point are left out; the donor was told from shared clones.

A word on this clonotype: A junction boundary mismatches the germline segment, possibly from a read error. V gene TRBV7-2 combines with J gene TRBJ2-1; 9 positions match TRBD1. Germline CDR1 and CDR2: SGHTA and FQGNSA. This CDR3 has 15 amino acids. CDR3 sequence: CDSSSQGAVPNEQFF. CDR3 coding DNA: TGTGACAGCAGCTCACAGGGGGCAGTGCCCAATGAGCAGTTCTTC. The full variable domain, completed using reference TRBV7-2 and TRBJ2-1, is GAGVSQSPSNKVTEKGKDVELRCDPISGHTALYWYRQSLGQGLEFLIYFQGNSAPDKSGLPSDRFSAERTGGSVSTLTIQRTQQEDSAVYLCDSSSQGAVPNEQFFGPGTRLTVL.

V and J are TRBV4-2 and TRBJ1-3, with D unresolved. This CDR3 is built from 16 residues. Germline V lookup: CDR1 LGHNA, CDR2 YNFKEQ. The ends were cut back, 0 bases at V and 3 bases at J, with 12 bases in the middle. Here the CDR3 reads CASSQDGLGYGNTIYF. CDR3 sequence (DNA): TGTGCCAGCAGCCAAGACGGGCTTGGGTATGGAAACACCATATATTTT.

V gene TRBV29-1 combines with J gene TRBJ2-5; D is uncertain. The CDR3 is made up of 13 amino acids. Looked up from germline, CDR1 is SQVTM and CDR2 is ANQGSEA. The germline V and J ends were trimmed by 4 bases and 1 base, with 10 bases remaining between them. DNA for the CDR3: TGCAGCGTTGGTGGCAGCACCCAAGAGACCCAGTACTTC. Protein sequence: CSVGGSTQETQYF. The full variable domain, completed using reference TRBV29-1 and TRBJ2-5, is SAVISQKPSRDICQRGTSLTIQCQVDSQVTMMFWYRQQPGQSLTLIATANQGSEATYESGFVIDKFPISRPNLTFSTLTVSNMSPEDSSIYLCSVGGSTQETQYFGPGTRLLVL.

The chain joins TRBV11-3 to TRBJ2-3, with TRBD1 matching over 8 bases. Germline loops: CDR1 SGHNT, CDR2 YENEEA. This CDR3 comprises 15 residues. With V trimmed by 6 bases and J by 3 bases, 8 bases remained unmatched. DNA for the CDR3: TGTGCCAGCAGTTCAGGGGGCGAGGCGACAGATACGCAGTATTTT. Amino acid sequence: CASSSGGEATDTQYF.

The chain has TRBV5-6 and TRBJ1-2, with 7 bases matching TRBD1. Germline-derived CDR1 and CDR2 are SGHDT and YYEEEE. This CDR3 has 17 amino acids. Trimming removed 3 bases from V and 0 bases from J; junction bases left unmatched: 11. CDR3 bases: TGTGCCAGCAGCTCCCTTCGACAGGGATGGACTAACTATGGCTACACCTTC. Residues: CASSSLRQGWTNYGYTF.

In DNA form, the CDR3 reads TGTGCCAGCAGGGTAAGGGCCACTAGCGGGGGAGGCTCCTACAATGAGCAGTTCTTC. It yields the protein CASRVRATSGGGSYNEQFF. This chain links TRBV5-5 with TRBJ2-1; 11 nucleotides match TRBD2. Per germline, CDR1 SGHKS and CDR2 YYEKEE (reference sequence). The CDR3 runs 19 residues. The V and J ends lost 5 bases and 0 bases, in that order; junction bases with no gene match: 13. Supplemented by reference TRBV5-5 and TRBJ2-1, the full variable domain reads DAGVTQSPTHLIKTRGQQVTLRCSPISGHKSVSWYQQVLGQGPQFIFQYYEKEERGRGNFPDRFSARQFPNYSSELNVNALLLGDSALYLCASRVRATSGGGSYNEQFFGPGTRLTVL.

This clonotype was observed a handful of times. The genes are TRBV20-1 and TRBJ2-7, with D possibly TRBD2 on 6 matching bases. In germline, CDR1 is DFQATT, CDR2 SNEGSKA (reference sequence). The CDR3 runs to 13 residues. The V end was cut by 0 bases, the J end by 4 bases, with 10 bases between. The CDR3 DNA follows: TGCAGTGCTAGAGACGGAGGGGCATACGAGCAGTACTTC. Amino acids: CSARDGGAYEQYF.

This clonotype was counted between two and nine times. J is TRBJ2-5 and V is TRBV7-9; TRBD2 is a possible D gene (6 bases). CDR3 length: 14 residues. In germline, CDR1 is SEHNR, CDR2 FQNEAQ (reference sequence). Trimming pared 4 bases from V and 4 bases from J, leaving 13 bases between. DNA for the CDR3: TGTGCCAGCAGCTCTGGAGGGAAGGGAGAGACCCAGTACTTC. This encodes CASSSGGKGETQYF.